The T cell receptor (beta chain) described here comes from a study of radiation and T cells in renal cell carcinoma (dated by TCRdb to 2020 to 2021). Looking at the study overall: Samples were obtained from a clinical trial, in which 15 Gy stereotactic body radiation therapy was delivered to primary renal cell carcinomas and nephrectomy was performed 4 weeks later. In total, roughly 51 samples underwent TCR beta sequencing: some 25 tumors plus 27 peripheral blood samples. In the approximately 53 samples combined, about 4 million unique CDR3 nucleotide sequences were found, encoding 2 million to 3 million unique CDR3 amino acid sequences. Broader findings and caveats from the paper: Top tumor clonotypes rose in blood from baseline to 2 weeks post-radiation, then contracted by 4 weeks, suggesting transient expansion of tumor-resident clones. Tracking of blood repertoire dynamics stopped at approximately four weeks after treatment, with no follow-up past that point. Because pretreatment tumor biopsies were not available, the baseline intratumoral presence of clonotypes could not be determined. Because the trial had a single-armed design, the trial could not examine how radiation dose or scheduling affected the TCR repertoire.

In the case of this clone: There is no known antigen for this receptor. Per-nucleotide qualities are absent, and no much larger clonotype sits a single base away.

The immunoSEQ kit was used, according to the manufacturer's recommendations, to generate TCR beta libraries from genomic DNA. To prepare the libraries, a first multiplex PCR with proprietary primers was run, followed by a second PCR that added unique barcodes, and a bead cleanup was done after each round. A positive control reaction and a negative control reaction, both provided in the kit, were run with every batch of samples. The final libraries were assessed on an Agilent 4200 TapeStation D1000 ScreenTape, pooled by volume, and quantified by qPCR. An Illumina NextSeq500 fitted with a MidOutput 150-cycle cartridge performed the sequencing, running 156 Read1 cycles and 15 Index1 cycles with the kit's custom primers. The pooled library was loaded at around 1.1 pM, and 20% PhiX control was spiked in. The authors processed their data as follows. Vendor-processed data were analyzed in R, with a clonotype defined as all T cells sharing the same CDR3 nucleotide sequence. In the clone abundance analyses, frequencies in each sample were normalized to that sample's 10,000 most abundant clones. Public T cell clones, which averaged fewer than five per sample, were excluded before analysis. Tumor-enriched clonotypes and baseline blood-enriched clonotypes were defined as those with an abundance difference of at least 32-fold between compartments. A beta-binomial differential abundance model was applied to find clonotypes that expanded or contracted between blood time points. Similarity between tumor and blood repertoires was quantified using the Baroni-Urbani and Buser coefficient, and groups were compared with two-tailed Wilcoxon tests in R. TCRdb took this table from immuneACCESS and kept in-frame rearrangements with V and J called. Such tables lack part of the clones; where checked against another copy, unresolved V genes explain under half of the gap, and the rest is unexplained. The D gene and trimming were derived from the DNA, and the V and J assignments and clone size from that table. The sample has 20,000 to 30,000 clones on record, more than 65% of them singletons. About 33% of the sample is held by the ten biggest clonotypes.

The intended sense of this specimen's time point label: blood 2 weeks post-SBRT. This specimen's treatment or condition label, per the study, means: 15 Gy SBRT to primary tumor, nephrectomy 4 weeks later. To follow tumor-enriched clonotypes, peripheral blood was collected serially from radiation-treated patients at baseline and again at 2 weeks and 4 weeks after SBRT. Every patient had renal cell carcinoma of clear cell pathology. The QIAamp DNA Blood Mini Kit (Qiagen) was used to prepare genomic DNA for TCR sequencing. Samples were included in the analyses only if all quality control checks were passed. The sample consisted of blood, taken from a patient whose treatment included radiotherapy and nephrectomy. This TCR was sampled from a man aged 55 to 70 with renal cell carcinoma.

CDR3 sequence: CASSAREGRGSANIDIQYF. The DNA reads as follows: TGTGCCAGCAGCGCGAGGGAGGGGCGGGGTTCCGCGAATATTGACATTCAGTACTTC. The V and J genes are TRBV9 and TRBJ2-4; 7 central bases correspond to TRBD2. V is cut back by 3 bases and J by 8 bases, with 23 bases in the junction unmatched. CDR1 and CDR2 are read off the germline V gene as SGDLS and YYNGEE. The CDR3 contains 19 residues, cysteine and phenylalanine counted. Just CDR3 DNA is preserved here, 57 bases in frame from base 1.